Below, one TCR beta chain is given with its context. The antigen remains undetermined. This entry belongs to a study of Ad26.COV2.S vaccination and SARS-CoV-2 variants. Across the whole study: Enrolled in COV1001, the donor was in the Ad26.COV2.S trial arm, which received the vaccine. The authors gave Ad26.COV2.S intramuscularly, either once or twice 56 days apart.

Treatment in this sample: some 20 received Ad26.COV2.S at low or high dose, single or two shots; a few received placebo; per-sample allocation not given. The samples were gathered on day 63 after the first injection of vaccine or placebo. Within Boston, the person who donated was an adult of 18-55 years. Overall study results and limits: Researchers reported similar non-spike TCR breadth in vaccine and placebo recipients.

Trimming cost V 4 bases and J 13 bases; bases outside gene matches: 6. CDR3 length equals 11 residues. Germline V gives CDR1 SQVTM, CDR2 ANQGSEA. The assay was immunoSEQ multiplex PCR, and TCRdb's table has in-frame clones only and misses some. The sample yields fewer than 600,000 clones, nearly 90% seen once. This specimen was peripheral blood, taken in a trial of Ad26.COV2.S vaccine versus placebo. This TCR was sampled from a person aged 18-65 years who received the Ad26.COV2.S COVID-19 vaccine or a placebo. V gene TRBV29-1 combines with J gene TRBJ1-4; TRBD1 matches 7 bases. CDR3 DNA sequence: TGCAGCGTTGGGTGGACAGGTGGACTGTTTTTT. This gives the protein CSVGWTGGLFF.